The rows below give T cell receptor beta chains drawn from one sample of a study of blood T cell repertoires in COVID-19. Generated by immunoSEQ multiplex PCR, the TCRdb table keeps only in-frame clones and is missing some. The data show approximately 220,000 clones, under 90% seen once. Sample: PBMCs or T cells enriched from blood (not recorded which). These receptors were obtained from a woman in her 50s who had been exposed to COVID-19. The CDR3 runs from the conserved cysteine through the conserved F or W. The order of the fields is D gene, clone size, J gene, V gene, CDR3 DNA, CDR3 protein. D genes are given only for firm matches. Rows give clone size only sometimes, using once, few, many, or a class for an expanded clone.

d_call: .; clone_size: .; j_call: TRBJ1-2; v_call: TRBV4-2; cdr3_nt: TGTGCCAGCAGCCCGCATAGGGGAAACTATGGCTACACCTTC; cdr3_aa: CASSPHRGNYGYTF
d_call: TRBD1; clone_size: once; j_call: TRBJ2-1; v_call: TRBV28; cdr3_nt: TGTGCCAGCAAGACAGGGGGTACGTACAATGAGCAGTTCTTC; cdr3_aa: CASKTGGTYNEQFF
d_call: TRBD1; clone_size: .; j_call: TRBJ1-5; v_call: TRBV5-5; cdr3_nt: TGTGCCAGCAGCCCCATGGGACAGGGTAGAAAACAGCCCCAGCATTTT; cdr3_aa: CASSPMGQGRKQPQHF
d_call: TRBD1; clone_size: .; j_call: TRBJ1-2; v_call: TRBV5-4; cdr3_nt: TGTGCCAGCAGCGTTGGGACAGGGCTCAATGGCTACACCTTC; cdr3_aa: CASSVGTGLNGYTF
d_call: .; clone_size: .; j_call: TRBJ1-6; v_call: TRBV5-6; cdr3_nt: TGTGCCAGCAGCTGGGGGGGATATAATTCACCCCTCCACTTT; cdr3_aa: CASSWGGYNSPLHF
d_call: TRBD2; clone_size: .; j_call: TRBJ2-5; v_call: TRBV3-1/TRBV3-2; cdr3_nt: TGTGCCAGCAGCCCGCTCCGGGGGGTGGAAGGGACCCAGTACTTC; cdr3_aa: CASSPLRGVEGTQYF
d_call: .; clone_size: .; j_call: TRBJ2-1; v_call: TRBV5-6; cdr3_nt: TGTGCCAGCAGCTTAGGGGGTCACCGCAGCTCCTACAATGAGCAGTTCTTC; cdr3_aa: CASSLGGHRSSYNEQFF
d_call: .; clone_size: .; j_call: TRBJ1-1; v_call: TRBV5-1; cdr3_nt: TGCGCCAGCAGCGACAAATATGAAGCTTTCTTT; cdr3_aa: CASSDKYEAFF
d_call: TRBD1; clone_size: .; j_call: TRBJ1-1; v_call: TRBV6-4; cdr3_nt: TGTGCCAGCTCATACCCAGGGGGCGAAGCTTTCTTT; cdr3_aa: CASSYPGGEAFF
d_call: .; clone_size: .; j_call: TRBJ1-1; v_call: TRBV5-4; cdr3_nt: TGTGCCAGCAGCATCGGGGGTGCAGGGAGGAACACTGAAGCTTTCTTT; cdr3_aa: CASSIGGAGRNTEAFF
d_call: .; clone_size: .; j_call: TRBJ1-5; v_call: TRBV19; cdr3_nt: TGTGCCAGTAGCCCTCCCCTGTCCGGGCCCCAGCATTTT; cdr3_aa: CASSPPLSGPQHF
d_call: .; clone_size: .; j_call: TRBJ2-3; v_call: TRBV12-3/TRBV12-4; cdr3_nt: TGTGCCAGCGTGGACACCGACACAGATACGCAGTATTTT; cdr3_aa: CASVDTDTDTQYF
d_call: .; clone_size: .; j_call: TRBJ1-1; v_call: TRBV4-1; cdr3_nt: TGCGCCAGCAGCCAAGAACAGACAAACCTAAACACTGAAGCTTTCTTT; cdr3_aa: CASSQEQTNLNTEAFF
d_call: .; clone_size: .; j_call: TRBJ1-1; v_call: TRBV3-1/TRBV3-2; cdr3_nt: TGTGCCAGCAGCCAAGGGAACGGGGGCACTGAAGCTTTCTTT; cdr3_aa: CASSQGNGGTEAFF
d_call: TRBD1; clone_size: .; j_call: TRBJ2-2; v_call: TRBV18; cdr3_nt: TGTGCCAGCTCACCGGGACAGGCAGACGGGGAGCTGTTTTTT; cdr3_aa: CASSPGQADGELFF
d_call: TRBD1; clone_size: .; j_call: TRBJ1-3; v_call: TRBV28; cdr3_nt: TGTGCCAGCAGAACAGGGGGCTCTGGAAACACCATATATTTT; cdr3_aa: CASRTGGSGNTIYF
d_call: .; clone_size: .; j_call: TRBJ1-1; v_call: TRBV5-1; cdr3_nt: TGCGCCAGCAGCGGTCGGACAGCTGGGAACACTGAAGCTTTCTTT; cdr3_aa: CASSGRTAGNTEAFF
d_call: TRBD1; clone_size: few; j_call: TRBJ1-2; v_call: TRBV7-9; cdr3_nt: TGTGCCAGCAGCTTAGCGCACAGGGGGCAGGATGGCTACACCTTC; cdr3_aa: CASSLAHRGQDGYTF
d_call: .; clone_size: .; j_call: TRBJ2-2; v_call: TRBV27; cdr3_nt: TGTGCCAGCAGATCTAGGGGCGTGCCCGGGGAGCTGTTTTTT; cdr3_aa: CASRSRGVPGELFF
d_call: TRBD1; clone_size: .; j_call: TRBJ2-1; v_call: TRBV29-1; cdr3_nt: TGCAGCGTCCCCGACAGGGCCAGCTCCTACAATGAGCAGTTCTTC; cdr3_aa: CSVPDRASSYNEQFF
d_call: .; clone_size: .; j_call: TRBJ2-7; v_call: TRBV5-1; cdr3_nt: TGCGCCAGCAGCTTTATTCCTAGCGTCTACGAGCAGTACTTC; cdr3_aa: CASSFIPSVYEQYF
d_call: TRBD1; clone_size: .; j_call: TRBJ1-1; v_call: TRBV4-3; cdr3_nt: TGCGCCAGCAGCCATGGGACAGGGTGGACTGAAGCTTTCTTT; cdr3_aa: CASSHGTGWTEAFF
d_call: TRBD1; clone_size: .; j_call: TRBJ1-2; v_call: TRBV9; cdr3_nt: TGTGCCAGCAGCGTATCAGCGTACGGGACAGTTCCCGGCTACACCTTC; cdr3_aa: CASSVSAYGTVPGYTF
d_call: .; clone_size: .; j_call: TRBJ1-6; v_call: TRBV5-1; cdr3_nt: TGCGCCAGCAGCTTGGACAGTGCCGCGTATTCACCCCTCCACTTT; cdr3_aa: CASSLDSAAYSPLHF
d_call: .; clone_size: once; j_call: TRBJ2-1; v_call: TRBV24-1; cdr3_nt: TGTGCCACCAGTGGGGCCACACTTCGCAATGAGCAGTTCTTC; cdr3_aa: CATSGATLRNEQFF
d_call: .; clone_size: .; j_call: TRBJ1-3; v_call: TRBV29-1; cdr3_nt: TGCAGCGTTGGGGCGACCTCTGGAAACACCATATATTTT; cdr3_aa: CSVGATSGNTIYF
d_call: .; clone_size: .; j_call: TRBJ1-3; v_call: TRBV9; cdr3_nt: TGTGCCAGCAGCACCCCGACCTACCCACCGGGACTGCACTCTGGAAACACCATATATTTT; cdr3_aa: CASSTPTYPPGLHSGNTIYF
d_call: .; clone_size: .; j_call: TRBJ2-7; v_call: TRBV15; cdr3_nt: TGTGCCACCAGCAGAGATTTGGCGACTCGCTACGAGCAGTACTTC; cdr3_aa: CATSRDLATRYEQYF
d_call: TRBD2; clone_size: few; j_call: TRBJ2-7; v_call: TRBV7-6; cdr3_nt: TGTGCCAGCAGCTTAGGAGGGGCCGCTAGCGGGGAAGCGCAGTACTTC; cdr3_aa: CASSLGGAASGEAQYF
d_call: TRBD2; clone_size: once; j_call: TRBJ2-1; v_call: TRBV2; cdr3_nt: TGTGCCAGCAGTTTTAGCGGGGGGGCCTACAATGAGCAGTTCTTC; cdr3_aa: CASSFSGGAYNEQFF
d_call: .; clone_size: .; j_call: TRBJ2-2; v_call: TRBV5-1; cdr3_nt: TGCGCCAGCAGCTTGCTGGGCGCGGGTGACACCGGGGAGCTGTTTTTT; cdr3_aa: CASSLLGAGDTGELFF
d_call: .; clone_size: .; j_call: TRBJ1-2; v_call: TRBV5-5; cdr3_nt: TGTGCCAGCAGCGGGACACCGTATAACTATGGCTACACCTTC; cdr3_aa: CASSGTPYNYGYTF
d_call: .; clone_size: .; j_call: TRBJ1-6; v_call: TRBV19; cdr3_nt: TGTGCCAGTAGCCCTCAAGGGAGGGATAATTCACCCCTCCACTTT; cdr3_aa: CASSPQGRDNSPLHF
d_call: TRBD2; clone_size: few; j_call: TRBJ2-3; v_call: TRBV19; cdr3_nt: TGTGCCAGTAGTTCCTATAGCGGGGGGATCGGATCAGATACGCAGTATTTT; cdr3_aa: CASSSYSGGIGSDTQYF
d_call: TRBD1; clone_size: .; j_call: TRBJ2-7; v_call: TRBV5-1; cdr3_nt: TGCGCCAGCAGCTCTCGACAGGGCCTTTTCAACGAGCAGTACTTC; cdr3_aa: CASSSRQGLFNEQYF
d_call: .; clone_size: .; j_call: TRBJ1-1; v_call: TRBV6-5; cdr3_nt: TGTGCCAGCACCCAATACCCGGGTTTTCCTGAAGCTTTCTTT; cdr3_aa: CASTQYPGFPEAFF
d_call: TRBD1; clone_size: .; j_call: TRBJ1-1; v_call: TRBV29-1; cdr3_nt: TGCAGCGCCGGGACAGGGGGAGGTGAAGCTTTCTTT; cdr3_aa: CSAGTGGGEAFF
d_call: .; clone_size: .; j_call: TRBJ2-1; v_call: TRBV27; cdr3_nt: TGTGCCAGCAGTTTGTGGAGGACAGACCCGCAGCAGTTCTTC; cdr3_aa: CASSLWRTDPQQFF
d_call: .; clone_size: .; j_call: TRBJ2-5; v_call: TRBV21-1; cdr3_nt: TGTGCCAGTACGACAGGGGGGCTCCAAGAGACCCAGTACTTC; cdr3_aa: CASTTGGLQETQYF
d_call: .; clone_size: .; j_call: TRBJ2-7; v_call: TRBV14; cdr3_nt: TGTGCCAGCAGTAAAAACCAGCAGGACGAGCAGTACTTC; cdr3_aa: CASSKNQQDEQYF
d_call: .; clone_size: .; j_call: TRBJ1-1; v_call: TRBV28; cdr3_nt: TGTGCCAGCAGCCTCGAGGAGGGTTACACTGAAGCTTTCTTT; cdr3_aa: CASSLEEGYTEAFF
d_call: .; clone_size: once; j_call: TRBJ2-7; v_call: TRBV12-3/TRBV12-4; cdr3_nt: TGTGCCAGCAGTCCACGGCCTAGCTACGAGCAGTACTTC; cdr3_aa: CASSPRPSYEQYF
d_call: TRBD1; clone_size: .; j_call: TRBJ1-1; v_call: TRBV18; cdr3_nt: TGTGCCAGTCATACAGGGGCCACTGAAGCTTTCTTT; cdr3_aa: CASHTGATEAFF
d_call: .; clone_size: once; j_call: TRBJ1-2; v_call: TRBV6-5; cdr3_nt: TGTGCCAGCACTAATCAGGCTAACTATGGCTACACCTTC; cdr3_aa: CASTNQANYGYTF
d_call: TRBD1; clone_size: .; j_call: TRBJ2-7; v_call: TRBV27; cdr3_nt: TGTGCCAGCAGTAGGAAGACGCCTGGACAGGGACACTACGAGCAGTACTTC; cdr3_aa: CASSRKTPGQGHYEQYF
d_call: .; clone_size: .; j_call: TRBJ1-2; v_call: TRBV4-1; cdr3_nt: TGCGCCAGCAGCCAAGAGAACTTCAATGGCTACACCTTC; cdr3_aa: CASSQENFNGYTF
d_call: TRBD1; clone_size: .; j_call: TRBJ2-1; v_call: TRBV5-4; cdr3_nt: TGTGCCAGCAGCTTCCAAGACAGGGGTTACAATGAGCAGTTCTTC; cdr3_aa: CASSFQDRGYNEQFF
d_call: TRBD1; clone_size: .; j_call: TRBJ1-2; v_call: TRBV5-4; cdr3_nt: TGTGCCAGCAGCTTGGCACAGGGGGCAAATGGCTACACCTTC; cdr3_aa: CASSLAQGANGYTF
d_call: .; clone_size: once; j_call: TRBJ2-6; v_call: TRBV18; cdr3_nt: TGTGCCAGCTCACCGACCGCAGAAGTGGGAGCTGGGGCCAACGTCCTGACTTTC; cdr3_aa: CASSPTAEVGAGANVLTF
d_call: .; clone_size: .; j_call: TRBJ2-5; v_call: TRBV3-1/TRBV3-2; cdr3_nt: TGTGCCAGCAGCCCACGACTAGGAGGGGTGACCCAGTACTTC; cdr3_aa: CASSPRLGGVTQYF
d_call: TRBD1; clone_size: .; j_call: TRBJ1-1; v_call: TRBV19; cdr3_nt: TGTGCCAGAATCCGGGACAGGCCGTACACTGAAGCTTTCTTT; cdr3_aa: CARIRDRPYTEAFF
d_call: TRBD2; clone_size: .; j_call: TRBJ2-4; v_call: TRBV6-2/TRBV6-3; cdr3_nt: TGTGCCAGCAGTTACTCGAATTCCTGGGGGACTAGAGGAAACATTCAGTACTTC; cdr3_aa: CASSYSNSWGTRGNIQYF
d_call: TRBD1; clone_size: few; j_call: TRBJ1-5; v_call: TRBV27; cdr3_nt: TGTGCCAGCTCCCCGGGACAGGGATATCAGCCCCAGCATTTT; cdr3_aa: CASSPGQGYQPQHF
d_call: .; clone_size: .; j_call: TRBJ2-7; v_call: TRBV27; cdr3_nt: TGTGCCAGCAGTTCCCTCGCAGGGGTCTCAAATGAGCAGTACTTC; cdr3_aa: CASSSLAGVSNEQYF
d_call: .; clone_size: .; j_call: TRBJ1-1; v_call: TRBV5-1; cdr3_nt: TGCGCCAGCACGCAGGGATGGGGCACTGAAGCTTTCTTT; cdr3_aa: CASTQGWGTEAFF
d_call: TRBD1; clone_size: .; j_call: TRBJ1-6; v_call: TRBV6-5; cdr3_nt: TGTGCCAGCAGTCCCGACAGGGGGCAAGGTTCACCCCTCCACTTT; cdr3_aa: CASSPDRGQGSPLHF
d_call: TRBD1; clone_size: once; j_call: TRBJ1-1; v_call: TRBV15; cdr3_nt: TGTGCCACCTCTGCAGAGGGGGCGGACACTGAAGCTTTCTTT; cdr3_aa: CATSAEGADTEAFF
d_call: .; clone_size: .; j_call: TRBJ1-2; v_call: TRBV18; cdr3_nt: TGTGCCAGCTCACCAAACGCGGAAGGCTACACCTTC; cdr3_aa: CASSPNAEGYTF